This T cell receptor beta chain emerged from a study of T cell repertoires in cytomegalovirus infection. Across the whole study: Public TCR beta signature analysis indicated the presence of both CMV infection and matching HLA type. Overall study results and limits: The study identified carriers of CMV plus the relevant HLA from cumulative public TCR beta family frequency. HLA-C-restricted, CMV-specific TCR beta clonotypes were dominant ex vivo.

On this clonotype itself: The target antigen is unknown.

TCRdb independently ran MiXCR on the reads; one entry per CDR3 protein. The table shows roughly 310,000 distinct CDR3 sequences, with roughly 15% occurring only once. The sample taken for sequencing was PBMCs. This clonotype was obtained from a human donor in good health (CMV status not recorded). Some clones in this sample may be carry-over from other donors' samples.

The CDR3 spells CSAPRENQETQYF. The CDR3 bases are TGCAGTGCTCCTAGGGAGAACCAAGAGACCCAGTACTTC. The chain joins TRBV20-1 to TRBJ2-5; D might be TRBD2 (5 bases). Trimming removed 5 bases from V and 0 bases from J, with 10 bases in between. Germline loops: CDR1 DFQATT, CDR2 SNEGSKA (reference sequence). This CDR3 region has 13 residues.